Following are 22 T cell receptor beta chains from one sample sequenced in a study of blood T cell repertoires in COVID-19 (dated by TCRdb to 2020 to 2021). Libraries came from the immunoSEQ multiplex PCR assay. TCRdb provides this immuneACCESS table in a form limited to in-frame rearrangements. Some clones are lacking; in checked studies, under half of them reflect an unresolved V gene, and why the rest are absent is not known. This sample has about 330,000 clones in its table, and around 80% of those were observed once. The ten top clones hold roughly 1.1% of the sample. The sample consisted of peripheral blood. All receptors derive from a woman aged 45-65 years with acute or convalescent COVID-19.

With respect to this clone: Germline is not matched at one junction end, which may reflect a read error. The CDR3 DNA follows: TGTGCCAGCAGCCTCCCTTTGGCTAGCGGCACCGATACGCAGTATTTT. It is translated as CASSLPLASGTDTQYF. This rearrangement joins TRBV3-1 (or the pseudogene TRBV3-2) to TRBJ2-3, with 7 positions matching TRBD2. This CDR3 is 16 amino acids long. CDR1 and CDR2 from the germline V gene are LGHDT and YNNKEL (reference sequence).

V gene TRBV28 combines with J gene TRBJ2-4, with TRBD1 matching over 7 bases. The V gene's germline CDR1 is MDHEN and CDR2 SYDVKM. The CDR3 runs to 14 residues. The V gene end was trimmed by 6 bases and the J gene end by 7 bases; junction bases not matched to a gene: 9. CDR3 sequence: CASRFRGPRNIQYF. For the CDR3, the DNA is TGTGCCAGCAGATTTAGGGGGCCTAGGAACATTCAGTACTTC.

The V and J genes are TRBV10-3 and TRBJ2-1, with TRBD2 identical over 9 bases. The CDR3 has 18 amino acids. The germline V gene has CDR1 ENHRY and CDR2 SYGVKD. V lost 4 bases to trimming and J lost 8 bases; unmatched junction nucleotides: 18. In nucleotides, the CDR3 is TGTGCCATCAGTGGAACGTCGGGGGCGGGAGGGCCGAGGGATGAGCAGTTCTTC. This sequence encodes CAISGTSGAGGPRDEQFF.

The chain is built from TRBV5-1 and TRBJ2-7; D is unclear. V was pared by 0 bases and J by 3 bases, with 7 bases between. This CDR3 comprises 13 residues. The V gene's germline CDR1 is SGHRS and CDR2 YFSETQ. In DNA, the CDR3 is TGCGCCAGCAGCTTGGGACACGGCTACGAGCAGTACGTC. Its translation is CASSLGHGYEQYV.

The chain is built from TRBV5-4 and TRBJ2-5, with 8 bases that match TRBD2. The CDR3 is 18 residues long. From germline, CDR1 is SGHNT and CDR2 YYREEE (reference sequence). The V gene end was trimmed by 2 bases and the J gene end by 1 base; junction bases not matched to a gene: 13. The CDR3 DNA sequence: TGTGCCAGCAGCTTTTTACTAGCGGCAAAAACAACCCAAGAGACCCAGTACTTC. Amino acids: CASSFLLAAKTTQETQYF.

The gene calls are TRBV1 and TRBJ2-1; the D call of TRBD2 is as the table states it, not checked on the DNA. TRBV1 is deemed a pseudogene. The length of the CDR3 is 15 residues. The chain's CDR3 is CTSSQGGGTPNEQFF. CDR3 nucleotides: TGCACCAGCAGCCAAGGGGGGGGAACTCCCAATGAGCAGTTCTTC.

V and J are TRBV7-2 and TRBJ2-1; D may be TRBD1 (5 bases). Germline lookup yields CDR1 SGHTA and CDR2 FQGNSA. The CDR3 extends over 12 amino acids. Trimming pared 0 bases from V and 9 bases from J, leaving 6 bases between. The CDR3 is CASSLAGPEQFF. CDR3 nucleotide sequence: TGTGCCAGCAGCTTAGCGGGGCCTGAGCAGTTCTTC.

V usage is TRBV9 and J usage is TRBJ2-7; D may be TRBD2 (7 bases). Between the trimmed V and J ends, which lost 0 bases and 2 bases, there was a span of 12 bases. Germline CDR1 and CDR2: SGDLS and YYNGEE. The CDR3 length is 15 residues. CDR3 loop: CASSVGGGAPYEQYF. The CDR3 nucleotides read TGTGCCAGCAGCGTAGGAGGGGGGGCTCCCTACGAGCAGTACTTC. Full variable domain (missing parts from reference TRBV9 and TRBJ2-7): DSGVTQTPKHLITATGQRVTLRCSPRSGDLSVYWYQQSLDQGLQFLIQYYNGEERAKGNILERFSAQQFPDLHSELNLSSLELGDSALYFCASSVGGGAPYEQYFGPGTRLTVT.

This chain joins TRBV30 and TRBJ1-2, with 7 bases identical to TRBD1. The trim removed 2 bases at V and 0 bases at J, leaving 3 bases unmatched. CDR3 length equals 14 residues. Germline V gene lookup returns CDR1 GTSNPN and CDR2 SVGIG (reference sequence). CDR3 bases: TGTGCCTGGAGTCAACAGGGGCCTAACTATGGCTACACCTTC. This codes for CAWSQQGPNYGYTF.

This chain links TRBV25-1 with TRBJ1-1; D gene uncertain. Trimming cost V 8 bases and J 1 base, with 8 bases left between them. Germline values: CDR1 MGHDK, CDR2 SYGVNS. The length of the CDR3 is 12 residues. In nucleotides, the CDR3 is TGTGCCAGCGATACATGGAACACTGAAGCTTTCTTT. Translation gives CASDTWNTEAFF.

The chain employs TRBV6-7 and TRBJ2-1, with TRBD2 matching 9 bases. TRBV6-7 is identified as an open reading frame with a role that is uncertain. The CDR3 is 17 amino acids. V was clipped by 3 bases and J by 0 bases; unmatched bases: 6. The CDR3 region is CASSYVAGVPSYNEQFF. The CDR3 DNA sequence: TGTGCCAGCAGTTATGTAGCGGGGGTTCCCTCCTACAATGAGCAGTTCTTC.

The V and J genes are TRBV12-5 and TRBJ2-1, with D perhaps matching TRBD1 (6 bases). The CDR3 runs 12 residues. Trimming shortened V by 6 bases and J by 5 bases, and 8 bases separated the two germline ends. The germline gives CDR1 LGHNT, CDR2 FRNRAP. CDR3 sequence: CASGQGDNEQFF. The CDR3 DNA is TGTGCTAGTGGACAGGGTGACAATGAGCAGTTCTTC.

J is TRBJ1-1 and V is TRBV4-3; 8 positions match TRBD1. The germline V gene encodes CDR1 LGHNA and CDR2 YSLEER. This CDR3 comprises 18 residues. With V trimmed by 0 bases and J by 0 bases, 9 bases remained unmatched. CDR3 nucleotide sequence: TGCGCCAGCAGCCAAGATATTGGGCAGGGGGCCATGAACACTGAAGCTTTCTTT. It codes for CASSQDIGQGAMNTEAFF.

This chain uses TRBV6-5 with TRBJ2-7, with 10 nucleotides matching TRBD2. Germline lookup yields CDR1 MNHEY and CDR2 SVGAGI. The CDR3 length is 14 residues. Trimming cost V 8 bases and J 3 bases; bases outside gene matches: 7. The CDR3 spells CASSWLAGVYEQYV. The CDR3 DNA reads TGTGCCAGCTCGTGGCTAGCGGGGGTCTACGAGCAGTACGTC.

V is TRBV5-6 and J is TRBJ2-1; perhaps TRBD2 as D (6 bases). Looked up from germline, CDR1 is SGHDT and CDR2 is YYEEEE. Trimming stripped 2 bases from V and 9 bases from J, with 12 bases between. The CDR3 has 13 residues. This CDR3 reads CASSFAQGGEQFF. As DNA, the CDR3 is TGTGCCAGCAGCTTCGCTCAGGGAGGTGAGCAGTTCTTC.

V is TRBV6-5 and J is TRBJ1-5; D gene uncertain. V lost 8 bases and J lost 0, with 5 bases in between. Germline V lookup: CDR1 MNHEY, CDR2 SVGAGI. The CDR3 is 12 residues long. CDR3 region: CASAHSNQPQHF. In DNA, the CDR3 is TGTGCCAGCGCGCATAGCAATCAGCCCCAGCATTTT.

This chain connects TRBV28 to TRBJ2-3, with TRBD2 identical over 8 bases. The CDR3 loop spans 15 amino acids. Looked up from germline, CDR1 is MDHEN and CDR2 is SYDVKM. Trimming at V came to 7 bases and at J to 6 bases, leaving 12 bases not matched to a gene. The DNA of the CDR3 is TGTGCCAGCACTACGGGGGGGGCCAGTTGGGATACGCAGTATTTT. This sequence encodes CASTTGGASWDTQYF.

J is TRBJ1-4 and V is TRBV29-1; D is unresolved. V dropped 4 bases and J dropped 3 bases, with 12 bases sitting between them. Germline V gene lookup returns CDR1 SQVTM and CDR2 ANQGSEA. CDR3 length equals 14 residues. The CDR3 loop is CSVGTFGANEKLFF. In DNA, the CDR3 is TGCAGCGTTGGGACTTTTGGAGCTAATGAAAAACTGTTTTTT.

V and J are TRBV3-1 (or the pseudogene TRBV3-2) and TRBJ2-3; D perhaps matches TRBD2 (6 bases). The V gene lost 1 base and the J gene lost 13 bases, with 18 bases spanning the gap. The CDR3 sequence is 14 residues long. Per germline, CDR1 LGHDT and CDR2 YNNKEL (reference sequence). For the CDR3, the DNA is TGTGCCAGCAGCCAAGCCGAGAGCGGGCCGACGAAGTATTTT. It codes for CASSQAESGPTKYF.

This chain uses TRBV24-1 with TRBJ2-5; 10 bases are a match to TRBD2. Germline assignment: CDR1 KGHDR and CDR2 SFDVKD. Unmatched junction bases numbered 3, after V lost 1 base and J lost 5 bases. The CDR3 totals 15 residues. CDR3 region: CATSDFLAGGETQYF. The DNA for the CDR3 is TGTGCCACCAGTGATTTTTTAGCGGGGGGCGAGACCCAGTACTTC.

The rearrangement uses TRBV10-3 and TRBJ2-1, with TRBD1 matching over 11 bases. Trimming took 4 bases from V and 9 from J; bases not matched to a gene: 5. Germline V gives CDR1 ENHRY, CDR2 SYGVKD. The length of the CDR3 is 14 residues. This CDR3 is CAISGDRGSGEQFF. Here the CDR3 DNA reads TGTGCCATCAGTGGGGACAGGGGGTCAGGTGAGCAGTTCTTC.

The rearrangement joins TRBV5-1 to TRBJ2-3; a weak D match, TRBD1 (5 bases). The CDR3 spans 14 residues. V gave up 5 bases and J gave up 0 bases, with 10 bases separating them. CDR1 SGHRS and CDR2 YFSETQ come from the germline V gene. The CDR3 spells CASRRTPSTDTQYF. The DNA for the CDR3 is TGCGCCAGCAGACGGACACCGAGCACAGATACGCAGTATTTT.